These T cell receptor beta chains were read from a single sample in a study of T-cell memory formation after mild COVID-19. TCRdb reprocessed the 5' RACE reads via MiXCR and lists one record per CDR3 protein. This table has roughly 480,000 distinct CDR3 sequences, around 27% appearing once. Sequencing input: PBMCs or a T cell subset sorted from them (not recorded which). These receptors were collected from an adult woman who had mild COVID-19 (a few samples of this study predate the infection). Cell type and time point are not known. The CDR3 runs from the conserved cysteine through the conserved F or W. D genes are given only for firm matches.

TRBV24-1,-,CATSADGQAQHF
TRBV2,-,CASSPPVLAGKDGYTF
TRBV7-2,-,CASSFTMNTEAFF
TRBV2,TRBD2,CAGAGSGGWNEQFF
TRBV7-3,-,CASSLEAPGNAKNIQYF
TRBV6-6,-,CASSYEGGYSKNIQYF
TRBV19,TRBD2,CASSILPSGSFVNIQYF
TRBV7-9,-,CASSLSPGATEAFF
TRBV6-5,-,CASSYQLASTEAFF
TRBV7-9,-,CASSLAVGSLETQYF
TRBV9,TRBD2,CASSVARLAGSYNEQFF
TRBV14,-,CASSRQAINTGELFF
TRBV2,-,CASSVGGSYSYEQYF
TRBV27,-,CASSLSGIHGYTF
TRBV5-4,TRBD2,CASSLDSGGPQETQYF
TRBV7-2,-,CASSRVRQGYTEAFF
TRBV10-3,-,CAISDPGTTGNTIYF
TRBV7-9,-,CASSLFRTDIAKNIQYF
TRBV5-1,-,CDSSPGANANTGELFF
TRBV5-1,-,CASSLGQTGEAFF
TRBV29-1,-,CSVAPGWDQPQHF
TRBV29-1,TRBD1,CSVDSQGAQGYTF
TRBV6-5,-,CASSYYDSSGDTQYF
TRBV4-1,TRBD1,CASSQSPGGRMGTGELFF
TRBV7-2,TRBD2,CASSKGLAGTGEQYF
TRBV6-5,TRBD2,CASSYPTGTSGLSSYNEQFF
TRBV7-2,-,CASSPGIYDGYTF
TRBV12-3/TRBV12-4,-,CASSLVSVGVRADTQYF
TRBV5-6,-,CASSLAAGHNEKLFF
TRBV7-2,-,CASSLVGLEAFF
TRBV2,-,CASSRDSGLNTEAFF
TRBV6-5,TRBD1,CASSYAGTGEVGGYTF
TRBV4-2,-,CASSQGGEAGELFF
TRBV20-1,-,CSAREKRPHSNQPQHF
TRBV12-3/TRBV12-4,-,CASSLARGRTGNTIYF
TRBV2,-,CASMGGQETQYF
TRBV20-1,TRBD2,CSASRTSGAYEQYF
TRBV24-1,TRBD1,CATSDPGQGLKTQYF
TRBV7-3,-,CASSPPLVGGVDGYTF
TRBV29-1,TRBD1,CSVRQGSNQPQHF
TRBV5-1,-,CASSFTGLAEAFF
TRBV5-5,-,CASTLPGVGETQYF
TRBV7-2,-,CASTAGGSVTQYF
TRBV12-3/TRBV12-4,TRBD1,CASSPTGVGTEAFF
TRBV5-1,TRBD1,CASTVGTGGSDTQYF
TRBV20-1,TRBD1,CSARVAQGALEETQYF
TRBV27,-,CASSWAPTYEQYF
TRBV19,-,CASSLGVGAYEQYF